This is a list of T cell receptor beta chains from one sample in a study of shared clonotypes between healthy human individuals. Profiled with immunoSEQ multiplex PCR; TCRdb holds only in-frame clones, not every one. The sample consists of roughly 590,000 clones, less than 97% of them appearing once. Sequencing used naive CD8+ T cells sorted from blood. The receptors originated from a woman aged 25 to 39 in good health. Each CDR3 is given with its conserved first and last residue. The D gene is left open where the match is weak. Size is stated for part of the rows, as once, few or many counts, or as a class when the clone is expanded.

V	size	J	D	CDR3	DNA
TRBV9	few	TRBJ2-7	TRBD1	CASSATRDSPYEQYF	TGTGCCAGCAGCGCGACCCGGGACAGCCCCTACGAGCAGTACTTC
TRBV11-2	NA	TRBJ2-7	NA	CASSFTSSYEQYF	TGTGCCAGCAGCTTTACTAGTTCCTACGAGCAGTACTTC
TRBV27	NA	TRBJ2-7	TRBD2	CASSKSSGIEQYF	TGTGCCAGCAGTAAGTCTAGCGGGATCGAGCAGTACTTC
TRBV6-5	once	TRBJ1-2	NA	CASSLGGYGYTF	TGTGCCAGCAGTCTGGGGGGGTATGGCTACACCTTC
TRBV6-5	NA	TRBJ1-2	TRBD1	CASGNRGIWDGYTF	TGTGCCAGCGGAAACAGGGGTATTTGGGATGGCTACACCTTC
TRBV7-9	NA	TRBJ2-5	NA	CASSLAGGETQYF	TGTGCCAGCAGCTTAGCAGGGGGAGAGACCCAGTACTTC
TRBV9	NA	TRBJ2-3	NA	CASSVLAASTDTQYF	TGTGCCAGCAGCGTATTAGCGGCTAGCACAGATACGCAGTATTTT
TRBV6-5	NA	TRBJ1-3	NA	CASYEGASGNTIYF	TGTGCCAGCTATGAGGGCGCCTCTGGAAACACCATATATTTT
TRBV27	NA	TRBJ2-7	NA	CASSQLGPASYEQYF	TGTGCCAGCAGCCAACTCGGGCCGGCCTCCTACGAGCAGTACTTC
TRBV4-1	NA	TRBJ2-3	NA	CASSQAHLTDTQYF	TGCGCCAGCAGCCAAGCGCACCTCACAGATACGCAGTATTTT
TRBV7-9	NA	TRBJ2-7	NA	CASSLLPYEQYF	TGTGCCAGCAGCTTATTGCCCTACGAGCAGTACTTC
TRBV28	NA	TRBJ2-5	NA	CASSLGLVADQETQYF	TGTGCCAGCAGTTTAGGTCTAGTAGCGGACCAAGAGACCCAGTACTTC
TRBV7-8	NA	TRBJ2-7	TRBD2	CASSYGTSGYEQYF	TGTGCCAGCAGCTACGGGACTAGCGGCTACGAGCAGTACTTC
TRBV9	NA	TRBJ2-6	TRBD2	CASSVGTSGSYGANVLTF	TGTGCCAGCAGCGTAGGGACTAGCGGGAGTTATGGGGCCAACGTCCTGACTTTC
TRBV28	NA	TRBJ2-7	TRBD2	CASSLIGGTYEQYF	TGTGCCAGCAGTTTAATCGGGGGGACCTACGAGCAGTACTTC
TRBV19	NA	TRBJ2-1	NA	CASGAGGPNEQFF	TGTGCCAGTGGGGCAGGGGGGCCCAATGAGCAGTTCTTC
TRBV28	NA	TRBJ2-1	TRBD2	CASSLKGLARYNEQFF	TGTGCCAGCAGCCTCAAGGGACTAGCTCGCTACAATGAGCAGTTCTTC
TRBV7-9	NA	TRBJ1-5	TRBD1	CASSPGQGGHQPQHF	TGTGCCAGCAGCCCCGGACAGGGAGGGCATCAGCCCCAGCATTTT
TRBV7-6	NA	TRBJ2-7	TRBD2	CASSLVAAGRAYEQYF	TGTGCCAGCAGCTTAGTTGCGGCAGGGAGGGCCTACGAGCAGTACTTC
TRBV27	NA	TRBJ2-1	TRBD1	CASSLTGHNEQFF	TGTGCCAGCAGCCTGACAGGGCACAATGAGCAGTTCTTC
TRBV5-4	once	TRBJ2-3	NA	CASSSLDDNTQYF	TGTGCCAGCAGCTCCCTAGATGATAATACGCAGTATTTT
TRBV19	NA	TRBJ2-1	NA	CASSPTRNEQFF	TGTGCCAGTAGTCCCACTAGAAATGAGCAGTTCTTC
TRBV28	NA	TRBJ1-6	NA	CASSPGFNSPLHF	TGTGCCAGCAGCCCAGGGTTTAATTCACCCCTCCACTTT
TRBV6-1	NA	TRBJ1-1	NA	CASSEEKWGGGRNTEAFF	TGTGCCAGCAGTGAAGAAAAGTGGGGAGGGGGGAGGAACACTGAAGCTTTCTTT
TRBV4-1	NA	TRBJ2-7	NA	CASSQEASAYYEQYF	TGCGCCAGCAGCCAAGAAGCTAGCGCTTACTACGAGCAGTACTTC
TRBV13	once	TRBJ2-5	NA	CASTWGAQETQYF	TGTGCCAGCACTTGGGGTGCACAAGAGACCCAGTACTTC
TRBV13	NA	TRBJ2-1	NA	CASSLASNEQFF	TGTGCCAGCAGCTTAGCGTCAAATGAGCAGTTCTTC
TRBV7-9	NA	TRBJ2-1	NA	CASSFWEKGNEQFF	TGTGCCAGCAGCTTTTGGGAGAAAGGCAATGAGCAGTTCTTC
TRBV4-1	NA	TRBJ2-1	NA	CASMGVAYNEQFF	TGCGCCAGCATGGGAGTTGCCTACAATGAGCAGTTCTTC
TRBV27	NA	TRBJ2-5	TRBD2	CASSSLAGLLQETQYF	TGTGCCAGCAGCTCACTAGCGGGCTTATTACAAGAGACCCAGTACTTC
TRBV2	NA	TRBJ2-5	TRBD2	CASSEGPGEGETQYF	TGTGCCAGCAGTGAAGGTCCGGGGGAGGGGGAGACCCAGTACTTC
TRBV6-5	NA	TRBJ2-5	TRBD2	CASSYGTSGNQETQYF	TGTGCCAGCAGTTACGGGACTAGCGGCAACCAAGAGACCCAGTACTTC
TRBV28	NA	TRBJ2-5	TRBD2	CASNRAGGPSKTQYF	TGTGCCAGCAACCGAGCGGGAGGGCCCTCGAAGACCCAGTACTTC
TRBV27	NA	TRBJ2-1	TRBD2	CASTYGTSGRRYHEQFF	TGTGCCAGCACTTACGGGACTAGCGGGAGGCGCTACCATGAGCAGTTCTTC
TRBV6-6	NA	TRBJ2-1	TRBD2	CASSHTTSGSYNEQFF	TGTGCCAGCAGCCACACTACTAGCGGGAGTTACAATGAGCAGTTCTTC
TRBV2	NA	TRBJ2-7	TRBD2	CASSTTRTSGRYEQYF	TGTGCCAGCAGTACGACCCGGACTAGCGGTCGCTACGAGCAGTACTTC
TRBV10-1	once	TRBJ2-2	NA	CASSETPFGPGELFF	TGCGCCAGCAGTGAGACCCCGTTTGGCCCCGGGGAGCTGTTTTTT
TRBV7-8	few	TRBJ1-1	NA	CASITEGTMNTEAFF	TGTGCCAGTATTACGGAAGGGACTATGAACACTGAAGCTTTCTTT
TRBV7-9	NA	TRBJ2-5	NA	CASSNIIEETQYF	TGTGCCAGCAGCAATATAATAGAAGAGACCCAGTACTTC
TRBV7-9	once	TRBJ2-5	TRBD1	CASGTGYLQETQYF	TGTGCCAGCGGGACAGGGTACCTCCAAGAGACCCAGTACTTC
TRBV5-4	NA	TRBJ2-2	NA	CASSIHTTGELFF	TGTGCCAGCAGCATTCACACCACCGGGGAGCTGTTTTTT
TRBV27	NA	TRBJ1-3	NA	CASSPGPGNTIYF	TGTGCCAGCAGCCCGGGCCCTGGAAACACCATATATTTT
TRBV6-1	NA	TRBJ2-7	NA	CASSTANSYEQYF	TGTGCCAGCAGTACAGCAAACTCCTACGAGCAGTACTTC